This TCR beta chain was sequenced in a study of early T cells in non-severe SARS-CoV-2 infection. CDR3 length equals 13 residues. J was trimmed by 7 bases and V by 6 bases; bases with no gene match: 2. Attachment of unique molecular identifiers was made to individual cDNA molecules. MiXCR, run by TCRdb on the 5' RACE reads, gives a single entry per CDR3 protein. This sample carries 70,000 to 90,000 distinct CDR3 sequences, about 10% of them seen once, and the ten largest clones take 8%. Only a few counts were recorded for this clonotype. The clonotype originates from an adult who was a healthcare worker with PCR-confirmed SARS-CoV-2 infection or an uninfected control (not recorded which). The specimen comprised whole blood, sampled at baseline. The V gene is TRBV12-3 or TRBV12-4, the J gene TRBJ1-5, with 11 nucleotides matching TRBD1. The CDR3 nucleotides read TGTGCCAGCAGGGGACAGGGGGGACAGCCCCAGCATTTT. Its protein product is CASRGQGGQPQHF.